This note documents a single T cell receptor beta chain sequence. This clonotype has ten or more counts. Its antigen remains undetermined. No base qualities exist here, and no much larger clone lies one base off it. The germline V gene (reference sequence) specifies SGHKS as CDR1 and YYEKEE as CDR2. The CDR3 measures 16 amino acids from cysteine to phenylalanine. The DNA shown is the 48-base CDR3, in frame from base 1. V lost 2 bases and J lost 1 base, and the count of bases not matched to a germline gene is 2. The data derive from a study of regulatory T cells in long-lasting Graves disease (dated by TCRdb to the early 2020s). Regarding the study in general: Antithyroid drugs had been taken for less than 3 months by newly diagnosed Graves' disease patients. This study used TCR sequencing and RNA sequencing of peripheral blood to compare persistent Graves' disease patients against newly diagnosed Graves' disease patients. The study was conducted in China and was registered as a clinical trial. A total of about 33 samples underwent TCR sequencing, from roughly 13 patients with persistent Graves' disease and some 20 patients with newly diagnosed Graves' disease. Overall results and qualifications from the work: Compared with newly diagnosed patients, patients with persistent Graves' disease had lower TCR Shannon entropy and fewer highly expanded clones, which suggests clonal expansion. Because the primary lesion, thyroid tissue, could not be accessed, the study looked at peripheral blood alone. Persistent disease showed preferential use of TRBV28, TRBJ1-2 and TRBJ2-5, whereas newly diagnosed disease favored TRBV20-1 and TRBJ2-1. As a limitation, the authors acknowledged that the small sample size may reduce accuracy. Sequencing and analysis were limited to the TCR beta chain. Persistent patients shared more public clonotypes among themselves (approximately 2,500) than newly diagnosed patients did (more than 850).

The sample's time point label, in plain terms: newly diagnosed GD, antithyroid drugs for less than 3 months. For both TCR sequencing and RNA sequencing, RNA was extracted from PBMCs in TRIzol. The diagnosis of Graves' disease followed American Thyroid Association guidelines. Patients were recruited from an endocrinology department in Xi'an, China. Each patient gave 7.5 to 10 milliliters of peripheral blood, collected in an EDTA anticoagulant tube. PBMCs were isolated by Ficoll Paque Plus density gradient separation without further T cell sorting. An Agilent 2100 Bioanalyzer and agarose gel were used to check RNA quality, while a NanoDrop 2000 measured RNA concentration. Library generation was performed with multiplex PCR. TCRdb records Illumina HiSeq 4000 as the sequencer. TCR beta libraries were built with iRepertoire HTBI primers and Arm-PCR amplification of CDR3 regions. Before sequencing, the PCR products underwent gel purification. The paper's data handling went like this. Gene usage analysis of CDR3 amino acid clonotypes relied on the roughly 60 TRBV and more than twelve TRBJ segments identified across samples. COPE and FqMerger were used to merge the filtered high-quality paired reads into contigs. BLAST was used to align contigs to IMGT TRBV, TRBD and TRBJ reference genes, with CDR3 defined following IMGT. Any clonotype with a frequency above 0.1% was classified as a highly expanded clone. Repertoire diversity was measured by Shannon entropy, and V-J evenness by the Gini coefficient. A clonotype found in more than one individual was treated as public. TCRdb passed the public sequencing reads through fastp at Q25 and MiXCR, retaining productive beta sequences. Entries that share a CDR3 protein sequence are merged under the most common genes and DNA. The authors' filters were not applied to this entry. A total of 350,000 to 500,000 distinct CDR3 sequences appear in this sample, 13% to 15% of them only once. The top ten clones comprise 17% of the sample.

These same data were also listed under a study on T cells in Graves' hyperthyroidism and ophthalmopathy. The second paper further reports: A patient counted as having stable Graves' hyperthyroidism if no progression to ophthalmopathy occurred over 18 months of follow-up. Hyperthyroidism patients were newly diagnosed, had a disease duration of under 2 months, and were aged 18 to 65 years. The study excluded patients with uncontrolled infections, other autoimmune diseases, pregnancy or lactation. Diagnoses were established on the basis of clinical symptoms, serum thyroxine and TRAb, thyroid ultrasound, and orbital computed tomography. For the first round of RT-PCR on the TCR CDR3, the HTBI primer set was used together with the Qiagen OneStep RT-PCR kit. Blood samples also contained most of the expanded thyroid clonotypes (frequency above 0.001), which suggests that blood repertoires may reflect thyroid immune responses. Ophthalmopathy was separated from stable hyperthyroidism by a 13 V-J signature model, with 85% to 90% sensitivity and about 81% specificity obtained in cross-validation and 80%/75% obtained in testing. During validation, the model predicted progression to ophthalmopathy a median of approximately 6 months ahead of onset, with 70.59% sensitivity and around 73% specificity. To identify distinguishing TCR V-J signatures, a discovery cohort of around 100 patients was used, comprising 43 with Graves' ophthalmopathy and around 57 with stable Graves' hyperthyroidism. Prospective prediction of ophthalmopathy was tested in an independent validation cohort of 18 to 20 hyperthyroidism patients and some 17 patients who later progressed to ophthalmopathy. The 100 discovery patients were randomly split 7:3 into training and test sets. Thyroid tissue and blood T-cell repertoires from about six Graves' hyperthyroidism patients were also compared in the study. Following sampling, methimazole starting at 30 mg daily was given to hyperthyroidism patients, and high-dose intravenous methylprednisolone was given to ophthalmopathy patients. A second multiplex PCR round built the libraries, followed by size selection and purification. Paired-end sequencing of the libraries was performed with 100 bp reads on an Illumina HiSeq2000. SOAPnuke was used to process the raw data, with reads discarded if the reads contained adapters or uncalled bases, had a mean Phred below 15, or lacked an exact constant-primer or identifier match. High-quality paired reads were merged with COPE v1.2.5, and unique nucleotide sequences were defined as clonotypes. Clonotypes were aligned to IMGT TRBV, TRBD and TRBJ reference segments using MiTCR v1.1. Only V-J combinations with frequency above 0.0001, covering about 99% of repertoires, were analysed. The TCS score was defined as the ratio of F50 (clonal expansion) to E x V (chaos), calculated using BLOSUM62-based TCRdist between CDR3 peptides within each V-J. Welch's t-statistics and random forest reduced some 510 V-J features to 13, which were used in a naive Bayes classifier (R e1071). Sample size was not statistically predetermined, and investigators were not blinded to group allocation. The paper reports TCR Vbeta CDR3 sequencing of approximately 130 peripheral blood samples: 40 to 45 ophthalmopathy, about 75 hyperthyroidism and 17 progressor patients.

This specimen was peripheral blood mononuclear cells (PBMCs), taken at new diagnosis, from a patient treated with antithyroid drugs. The chain is made from TRBV5-5 and TRBJ2-2; 10 bases in the middle match TRBD2. This TCR derives from a woman aged 45-65 years with Graves disease. Donor details come from another sample of the same person, matched by shared clones. In nucleotides, the sequence is TGTGCCAGCAGCTTCGGACTAGCGGAGAACACCGGGGAGCTGTTTTTT. This gives the protein CASSFGLAENTGELFF.